The 20 T cell receptor beta chains below all came from one sample that was sequenced in a study of cytomegalovirus exposure and HLA in healthy donors. Primers for the PCR totalled 60 Vbeta and 13 Jbeta. The assay was immunoSEQ multiplex PCR, and TCRdb's table has in-frame clones only and misses some. This table has over 150,000 clones, almost 85% appearing once. The sequenced material came from PBMCs. These receptors all stem from a boy under 10 years old in good health and CMV-seronegative.

The CDR3, as DNA: TGTGCCAGCAGCTATGGGGAGGGGTGGGACACTGAAGCTTTCTTT. Encoded protein: CASSYGEGWDTEAFF. The chain employs TRBV7-9 and TRBJ1-1; D perhaps matches TRBD1 (5 bases). This CDR3 comprises 15 residues. CDR1 and CDR2 from the germline V gene are SEHNR and FQNEAQ (reference sequence). Trimming stripped 4 bases from V and 3 bases from J, with 15 bases between. Based on the CDR3 plus reference TRBV7-9 and TRBJ1-1, the full variable domain is DTGVSQNPRHKITKRGQNVTFRCDPISEHNRLYWYRQTLGQGPEFLTYFQNEAQLEKSRLLSDRFSAERPKGSFSTLEIQRTEQGDSAMYLCASSYGEGWDTEAFFGQGTRLTVV.

This clone showed up just once. The chain recombines TRBV27 with TRBJ1-2; D is possibly TRBD1 (5 bases). Germline V lookup: CDR1 MNHEY, CDR2 SMNVEV (reference sequence). The CDR3 consists of 13 residues. V lost 2 bases, J lost 2 bases, and 6 bases lay in between. The chain's CDR3 is CASSLKGNYGYTF. CDR3 bases: TGTGCCAGCAGTTTAAAGGGGAACTATGGCTACACCTTC.

This clone was observed once. The genes are TRBV30 and TRBJ2-1, with 12 bases identical to TRBD2. Trimming took 5 bases from V and 9 from J; bases not matched to a gene: 11. Germline V lookup: CDR1 GTSNPN, CDR2 SVGIG (reference sequence). This CDR3 comprises 15 residues. CDR3 region: CAWAASGRAGGEQFF. The CDR3 nucleotides are TGTGCCTGGGCTGCTAGCGGGAGGGCCGGTGGTGAGCAGTTCTTC.

This rearrangement joins TRBV7-9 to TRBJ2-5, with 8 nucleotides matching TRBD2. The end of the DNA is better explained by TRBJ2-7, so the J call may be wrong. Germline loops: CDR1 SEHNR, CDR2 FQNEAQ (reference sequence). The CDR3 is 15 amino acids. The CDR3 loop reads CASSLESGGNYEQYF. In DNA, the CDR3 is TGTGCCAGCAGCTTAGAATCGGGGGGGAATTACGAGCAGTACTTC.

The V and J genes are TRBV6-1 and TRBJ2-7; 11 bases map to TRBD2. The CDR3 length is 17 residues. CDR1 and CDR2 from the germline V gene are MNHNS and SASEGT. Trimming cost V 0 bases and J 0 bases; bases outside gene matches: 4. CDR3 region: CASSEALTSGSSYEQYF. For the CDR3, the DNA is TGTGCCAGCAGTGAAGCGCTTACTAGCGGGAGCTCCTACGAGCAGTACTTC.

This chain uses TRBV7-9 with TRBJ2-1; D unresolved. Germline assignment: CDR1 SEHNR and CDR2 FQNEAQ (reference sequence). CDR3 length: 15 amino acids. V was trimmed by 0 bases and J by 7 bases, leaving 13 bases between them. This CDR3 reads CASSLAVQPGNEQFF. The CDR3 nucleotides read TGTGCCAGCAGCTTAGCGGTCCAACCCGGTAATGAGCAGTTCTTC.

The V and J genes are TRBV5-1 and TRBJ1-1; 7 nucleotides align to TRBD1. The ends lost 4 bases at V and 6 bases at J; junction bases unmatched: 9. The CDR3 is 14 amino acids. The germline V gene has CDR1 SGHRS and CDR2 YFSETQ. This CDR3 reads CASSADRPGAEAFF. The CDR3 nucleotides read TGCGCCAGCAGCGCGGACAGGCCCGGGGCTGAAGCTTTCTTT.

The chain joins TRBV5-1 to TRBJ2-7; D may be TRBD1 (5 bases). The CDR3 has 14 residues. The germline V and J ends were trimmed by 5 bases and 5 bases, with 17 bases remaining between them. The germline CDR1 and CDR2 sequences are SGHRS and YFSETQ. Here the CDR3 reads CASRSEGAKNEQYF. The CDR3 nucleotides are TGCGCCAGCAGGAGCGAAGGGGCGAAAAACGAGCAGTACTTC.

This chain links TRBV6-1 with TRBJ2-2, with 10 bases aligning to TRBD2. Looked up from germline, CDR1 is MNHNS and CDR2 is SASEGT. V lost 3 bases to trimming and J lost 2 bases; unmatched junction nucleotides: 6. The CDR3 spans 17 residues. The CDR3 loop is CASSDWLAGANTGELFF. CDR3 DNA sequence: TGTGCCAGCAGTGATTGGCTAGCGGGAGCTAACACCGGGGAGCTGTTTTTT.

As for this clone: Other DNA sequences in the sample encode the same CDR3. The rearrangement uses TRBV10-3 and TRBJ1-1, with 10 bases matching TRBD1. Germline CDR1 ENHRY, CDR2 SYGVKD. V shed 4 bases, J shed 1 base, and the junction held 0 bases outside the gene matches. This CDR3 is 14 amino acids long. As DNA, the CDR3 is TGTGCCATCAGTGGGGACAGGGGGAACACTGAAGCTTTCTTT. Residues: CAISGDRGNTEAFF.

This sequence joins TRBV7-2 and TRBJ2-3; maybe TRBD2 (5 bases). CDR3 length: 14 residues. The germline V and J ends were trimmed by 3 bases and 3 bases, with 10 bases remaining between them. Germline CDR1 reads SGHTA; CDR2 reads FQGNSA. The CDR3 DNA reads TGTGCCAGCAGCTTGGAAACTAGTACAGATACGCAGTATTTT. Translated, it gives CASSLETSTDTQYF.

The chain uses TRBV10-2 and TRBJ1-5; no definite D call. Trimming removed 5 bases at V and 1 base at J, with 15 bases between. Germline CDR1 is WSHSY and CDR2 is SAAADI. The CDR3 is 16 residues long. Here the CDR3 reads CASSRGPPGSNQPQHF. The DNA for the CDR3 is TGCGCCAGCAGTCGCGGTCCACCCGGGAGCAATCAGCCCCAGCATTTT.

This sequence joins TRBV18 and TRBJ2-7, with a possible D match to TRBD2 (7 bases). The V and J ends lost 8 bases and 3 bases respectively, with 23 bases between them. The CDR3 is 16 residues long. CDR1 and CDR2 from the germline V gene are KGHSH and LQKENI. The CDR3 DNA reads as TGTGCCAGCCACCCCCCCGTCCCGGGGGGCTTCTACGAGCAGTACTTC. Protein: CASHPPVPGGFYEQYF.

This clone was picked up one time. The chain is built from TRBV7-8 and TRBJ2-1; TRBD2 might be the D (5 bases). The CDR3 contains 19 residues. CDR1 is SGHVS, CDR2 FQNEAQ, per germline. V was trimmed by 4 bases and J by 2 bases, leaving 24 bases between them. The CDR3 spells CASSSPPTYGSATYNEQFF. The CDR3 bases are TGTGCCAGCAGCTCCCCACCCACGTACGGTAGCGCCACCTACAATGAGCAGTTCTTC. The complete variable domain, with remaining parts taken from reference TRBV7-8 and TRBJ2-1, reads GAGVSQSPRYKVAKRGQDVALRCDPISGHVSLFWYQQALGQGPEFLTYFQNEAQLDKSGLPSDRFFAERPEGSVSTLKIQRTQQEDSAVYLCASSSPPTYGSATYNEQFFGPGTRLTVL.

V is TRBV27 and J is TRBJ2-2, with 14 positions matching TRBD2. Germline assignment: CDR1 MNHEY and CDR2 SMNVEV (reference sequence). This CDR3 has 17 amino acids. After removal of 6 bases from V and 0 bases from J, the junction contained 3 bases not matched to a gene. CDR3 nucleotide sequence: TGTGCCAGCAGGGGACTAGCGGGAGCCGCGAACACCGGGGAGCTGTTTTTT. Protein: CASRGLAGAANTGELFF.

In this sample, this clone turned up a few times. The chain couples TRBV7-9 to TRBJ2-1, with a weak D call TRBD2 (5 bases). The CDR3 sequence is 16 residues long. Germline-derived CDR1 and CDR2 are SEHNR and FQNEAQ (reference sequence). Trimming removed 0 bases from V and 6 bases from J, with 15 bases in between. This CDR3 reads CASSLAPLAAANEQFF. In nucleotides, the CDR3 is TGTGCCAGCAGCTTAGCCCCCCTAGCAGCCGCCAATGAGCAGTTCTTC. Complete variable domain (other parts from reference TRBV7-9 and TRBJ2-1): DTGVSQNPRHKITKRGQNVTFRCDPISEHNRLYWYRQTLGQGPEFLTYFQNEAQLEKSRLLSDRFSAERPKGSFSTLEIQRTEQGDSAMYLCASSLAPLAAANEQFFGPGTRLTVL.

The chain couples TRBV5-1 to TRBJ1-1; perhaps TRBD1 as D (6 bases). Germline assignment: CDR1 SGHRS and CDR2 YFSETQ. The ends were cut back, 4 bases at V and 0 bases at J, with 13 bases in the middle. This CDR3 comprises 15 residues. CDR3 sequence reads: CASSPSGGLNTEAFF. Written as DNA, the CDR3 is TGCGCCAGCAGCCCTAGCGGGGGCTTGAACACTGAAGCTTTCTTT.

This clone was seen more than once but under ten times. The V gene is TRBV4-1, the J gene TRBJ1-5; 7 bases agree with TRBD1. V trimming: 1 base; J trimming: 5 bases; junction bases outside the gene matches: 8. Germline V gene data show CDR1 as MGHRA and CDR2 as YSYEKL. The CDR3 spans 16 residues. CDR3 protein: CASSQAPHRGDQPQHF. CDR3 nucleotides: TGCGCCAGCAGCCAAGCCCCTCACAGGGGCGATCAGCCCCAGCATTTT.

Here the CDR3 reads CASSGASGSQDTQYF. CDR3 bases: TGTGCCAGCTCAGGGGCTAGCGGGAGTCAAGATACGCAGTATTTT. The rearrangement links TRBV18 to TRBJ2-3, with TRBD2 identical over 10 bases. Germline trimming cut 5 bases from V and 5 bases from J; bases unmatched to any gene: 7. Germline CDR1 is KGHSH and CDR2 is LQKENI. This CDR3 is 15 amino acids long.

This clone was observed once. V gene TRBV6-1 combines with J gene TRBJ1-2; 7 positions match TRBD1. Unmatched junction bases numbered 8, after V lost 5 bases and J lost 8 bases. Per germline, CDR1 MNHNS and CDR2 SASEGT. This CDR3 comprises 13 residues. As DNA, the CDR3 is TGTGCCAGCAGTAGAAACAGGGGTGAAGGCTACACCTTC. It codes for CASSRNRGEGYTF.